A selection of T cell receptor beta chains follows, all from one sample in a study of T cell changes during pregnancy in multiple sclerosis. Libraries were prepared by immunoSEQ multiplex PCR; TCRdb keeps only in-frame clonotypes and omits some of them. Of approximately 43,000 clones listed, about 94% were seen once; the top ten hold around 3.9%. Sequencing was performed on CD8+ T cells from peripheral blood mononuclear cells, taken after pregnancy. The receptors derive from a female donor with multiple sclerosis, enrolled in a pregnancy study. Both conserved end residues are trimmed from each CDR3.

TRBJ1-4 TRBV27 ASSPPPGVREKLF
TRBJ2-3 TRBV7-9 ASSLVRVHTQY
TRBJ2-3 TRBV2 ASSGKDRRRTDTQY
TRBJ2-1 TRBV7-3 ASSFTTSQRGAYNEQF
TRBJ1-1 TRBV9 ASSVTRNTEAF
TRBJ2-1 TRBV11-3 ASSEDGRSFYNEQF
TRBJ2-2 TRBV27 ASSFGTENTGELF
TRBJ2-7 TRBV4-2 ASSQVGTGEPEQY
TRBJ2-5 TRBV7-9 ASSSNLGQAEETQY
TRBJ2-1 TRBV15 ATGRDSGSEQF
TRBJ2-5 TRBV10-3 AISPGLAGAQETQY
TRBJ2-7 TRBV5-1 ASSLEGRVYEQY
TRBJ2-4 TRBV21-1 ASRANIQY
TRBJ2-1 TRBV6-5 ASGGGGDNEQF
TRBJ1-1 TRBV2 ASSEALPGWGMNTEAF
TRBJ2-5 TRBV7-9 ASSLEAGRTQY
TRBJ1-1 TRBV7-6 ASSPPGSSEAF
TRBJ1-2 TRBV28 ASSLVTGFNYGYT
TRBJ2-2 TRBV9 ASSLRGGYANTGELF
TRBJ1-1 TRBV5-1 ASSLPSAGANTEAF
TRBJ2-2 TRBV6-1 ASSEELFTGELF
TRBJ1-3 TRBV6-5 ASSLSRGNTIY
TRBJ2-7 TRBV7-9 ASSLYQVEQY
TRBJ1-2 TRBV19 AAGGPGDGYT
TRBJ2-7 TRBV9 ASSVGDSPYEQY
TRBJ2-3 TRBV9 ASSARAGGGTDTQY
TRBJ1-2 TRBV13 ASSLTLWRGIYGYT
TRBJ1-1 TRBV19 ASSMAWELNTEAF
TRBJ2-1 TRBV7-9 ASSLRGAQGFDEQF
TRBJ2-2 TRBV9 ASSAWETSGNTGELF
TRBJ2-3 TRBV4-2 ASSSGFASDTQY
TRBJ1-2 TRBV13 ASSWQGNYGYT